This TCR beta chain emerged from a study of CD8 T cells in ankylosing spondylitis. Study conclusions and caveats: A TCR beta motif made of eight highly homologous variants seemed typical of ankylosing spondylitis blood. Reports of some motif variants in reactive arthritis synovial fluid and blood predate this one. Within peripheral blood, clones linked to disease were CD8+ and relatively rare. Disease-associated clones were reportedly significantly overrepresented in matched ankylosing spondylitis synovial fluid.

The CDR3 has 13 residues. Germline loops: CDR1 KGHDR, CDR2 SFDVKD. Trimming took 5 bases from V and 5 from J; bases not matched to a gene: 0. With molecular barcodes, quantitative 5'-RACE was used to make the TCR beta libraries. TCRdb ran MiXCR on the 5' RACE reads and lists one entry per CDR3 protein. Of tens of thousands of distinct CDR3 sequences in the sample, about 8.3% were seen once. In this sample, this clonotype turned up many times. Its antigen is unknown. This TCR was recovered from a male donor with ankylosing spondylitis. The sequenced sample consisted of blood, either unsorted or a sorted T cell fraction (not recorded which). This chain joins TRBV24-1 and TRBJ1-1; 11 nucleotides agree with TRBD1. The CDR3 DNA reads as TGTGCCACCAGTGGGGACAGGGGGACTGAAGCTTTCTTT. This encodes CATSGDRGTEAFF.